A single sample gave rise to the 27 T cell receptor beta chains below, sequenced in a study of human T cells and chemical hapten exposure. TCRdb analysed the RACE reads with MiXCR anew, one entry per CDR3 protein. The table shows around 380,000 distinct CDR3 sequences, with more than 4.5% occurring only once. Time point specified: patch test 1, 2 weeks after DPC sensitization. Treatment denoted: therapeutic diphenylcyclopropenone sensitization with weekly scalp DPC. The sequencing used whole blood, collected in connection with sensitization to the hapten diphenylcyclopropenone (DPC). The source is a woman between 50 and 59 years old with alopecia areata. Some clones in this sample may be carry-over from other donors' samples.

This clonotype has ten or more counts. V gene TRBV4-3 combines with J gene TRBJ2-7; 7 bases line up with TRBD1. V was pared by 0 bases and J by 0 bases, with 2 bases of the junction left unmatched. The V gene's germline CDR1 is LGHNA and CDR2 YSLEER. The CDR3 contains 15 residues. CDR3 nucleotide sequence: TGCGCCAGCAGCCAAGATGGGACAGACTCCTACGAGCAGTACTTC. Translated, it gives CASSQDGTDSYEQYF.

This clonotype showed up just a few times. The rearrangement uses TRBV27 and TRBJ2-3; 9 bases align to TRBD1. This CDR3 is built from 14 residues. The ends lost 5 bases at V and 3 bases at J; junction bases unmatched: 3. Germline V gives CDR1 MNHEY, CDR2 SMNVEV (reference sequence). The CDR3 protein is CASSMDRGTDTQYF. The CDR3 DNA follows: TGTGCCAGCAGTATGGACAGGGGTACAGATACGCAGTATTTT.

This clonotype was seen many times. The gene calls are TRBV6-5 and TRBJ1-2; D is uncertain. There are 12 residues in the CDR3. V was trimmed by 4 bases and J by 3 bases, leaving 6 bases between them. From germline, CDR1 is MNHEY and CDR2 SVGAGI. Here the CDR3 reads CASSSGYYGYTF. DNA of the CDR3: TGTGCCAGCAGTTCTGGGTACTATGGCTACACCTTC.

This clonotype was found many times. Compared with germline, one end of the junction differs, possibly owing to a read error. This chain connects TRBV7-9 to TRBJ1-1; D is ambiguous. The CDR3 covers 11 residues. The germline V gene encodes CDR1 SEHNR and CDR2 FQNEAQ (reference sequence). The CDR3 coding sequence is TGTGCCAGCAGCCCTCCTCGCGGGCCTGTATTT. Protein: CASSPPRGPVF.

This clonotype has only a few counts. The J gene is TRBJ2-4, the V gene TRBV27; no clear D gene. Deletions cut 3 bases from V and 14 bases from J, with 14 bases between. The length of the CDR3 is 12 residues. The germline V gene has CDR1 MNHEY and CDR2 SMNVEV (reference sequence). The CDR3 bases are TGTGCCAGCAGTTTGCCAGGCCAGTATAAGTACTTC. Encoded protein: CASSLPGQYKYF.

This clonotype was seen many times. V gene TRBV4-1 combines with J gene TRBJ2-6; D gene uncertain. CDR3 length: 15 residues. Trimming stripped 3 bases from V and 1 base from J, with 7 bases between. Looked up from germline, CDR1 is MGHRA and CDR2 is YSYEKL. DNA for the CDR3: TGCGCCAGCAGCCACCGGGTTTCTGGGGCCAACGTCCTGACTTTC. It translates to CASSHRVSGANVLTF.

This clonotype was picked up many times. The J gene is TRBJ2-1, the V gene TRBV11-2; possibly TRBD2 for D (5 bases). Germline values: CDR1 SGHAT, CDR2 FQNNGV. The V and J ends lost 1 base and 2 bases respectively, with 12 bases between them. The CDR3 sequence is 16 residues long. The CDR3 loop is CASSLASSGPYNEQFF. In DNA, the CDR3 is TGTGCCAGCAGCTTAGCTTCCAGCGGCCCCTACAATGAGCAGTTCTTC.

CDR3 region: CSARWLRRDTEAFF. The CDR3 DNA follows: TGCAGTGCTAGATGGCTCCGGAGGGACACTGAAGCTTTCTTT. The chain carries TRBV20-1 and TRBJ1-1; the D is unclear. V lost 2 bases and J lost 3, with 13 bases in between. This CDR3 has 14 residues. Germline loops: CDR1 DFQATT, CDR2 SNEGSKA (reference sequence).

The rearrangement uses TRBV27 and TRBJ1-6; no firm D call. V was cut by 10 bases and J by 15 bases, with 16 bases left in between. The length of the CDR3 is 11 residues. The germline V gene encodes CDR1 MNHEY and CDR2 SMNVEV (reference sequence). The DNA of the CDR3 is TGTGCCACCTTGGACCCGTTGGGCCTCCACTTT. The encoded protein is CATLDPLGLHF.

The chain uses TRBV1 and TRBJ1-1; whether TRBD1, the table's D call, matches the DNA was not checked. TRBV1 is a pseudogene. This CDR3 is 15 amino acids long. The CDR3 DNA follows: TGCACCAGCAGCATCGGTTGGGCAGGGGACACTGAAGCTTTCTTT. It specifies CTSSIGWAGDTEAFF.

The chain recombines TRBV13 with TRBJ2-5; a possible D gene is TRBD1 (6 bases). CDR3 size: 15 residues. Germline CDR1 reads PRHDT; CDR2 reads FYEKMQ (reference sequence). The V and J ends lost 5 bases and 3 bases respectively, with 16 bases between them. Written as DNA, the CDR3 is TGTGCCAGCAGCACTCCCTCAGGGGATGAAGAGACCCAGTACTTC. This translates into CASSTPSGDEETQYF.

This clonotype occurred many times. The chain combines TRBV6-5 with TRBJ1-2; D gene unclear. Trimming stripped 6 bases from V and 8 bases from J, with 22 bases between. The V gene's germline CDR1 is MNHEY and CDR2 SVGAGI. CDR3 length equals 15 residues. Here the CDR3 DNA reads TGTGCCAGCAGACACCCGCTCGACAAACAGTACGGCTACACCTTC. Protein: CASRHPLDKQYGYTF.

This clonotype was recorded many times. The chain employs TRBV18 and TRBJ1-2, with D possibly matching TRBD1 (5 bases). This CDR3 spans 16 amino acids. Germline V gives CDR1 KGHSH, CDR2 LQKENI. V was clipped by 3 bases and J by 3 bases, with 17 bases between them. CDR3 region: CASSPRQSGQDYGYTF. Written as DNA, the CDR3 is TGTGCCAGCTCACCGCGGCAGTCAGGGCAAGACTATGGCTACACCTTC. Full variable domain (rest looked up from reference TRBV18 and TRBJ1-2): NAGVMQNPRHLVRRRGQEARLRCSPMKGHSHVYWYRQLPEEGLKFMVYLQKENIIDESGMPKERFSAEFPKEGPSILRIQQVVRGDSAAYFCASSPRQSGQDYGYTFGSGTRLTVV.

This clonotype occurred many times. The CDR3 bases are TGTGCCATCAGTGAAAGGAGGGCGAGAGACAGGGGGTCACCCCTCCACTTT. Its translation: CAISERRARDRGSPLHF. The chain carries TRBV10-3 and TRBJ1-6, with 9 positions matching TRBD1. Trimming cost V 3 bases and J 10 bases; bases outside gene matches: 13. The CDR3 runs 17 residues. Germline-derived CDR1 and CDR2 are ENHRY and SYGVKD.

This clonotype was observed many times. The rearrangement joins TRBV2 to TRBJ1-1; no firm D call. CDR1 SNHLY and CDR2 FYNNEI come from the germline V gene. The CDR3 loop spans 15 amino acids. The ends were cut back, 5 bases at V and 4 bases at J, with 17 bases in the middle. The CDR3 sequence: CASSPPAVRSTEAFF. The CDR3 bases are TGTGCCAGCAGTCCACCGGCGGTACGGAGCACTGAAGCTTTCTTT.

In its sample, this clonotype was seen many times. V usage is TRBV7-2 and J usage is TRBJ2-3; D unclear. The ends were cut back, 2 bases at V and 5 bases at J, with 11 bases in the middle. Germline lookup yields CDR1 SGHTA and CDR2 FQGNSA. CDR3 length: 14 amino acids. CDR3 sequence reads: CASSLLILGDTQYF. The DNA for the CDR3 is TGTGCCAGCAGCTTACTTATCTTGGGAGATACGCAGTATTTT.

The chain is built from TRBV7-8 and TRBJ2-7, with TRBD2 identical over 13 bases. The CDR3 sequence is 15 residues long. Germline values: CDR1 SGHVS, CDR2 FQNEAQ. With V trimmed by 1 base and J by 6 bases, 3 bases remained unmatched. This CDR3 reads CASSLVRLAGGEQYF. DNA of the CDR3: TGTGCCAGCAGCTTAGTCCGACTAGCGGGAGGCGAGCAGTACTTC.

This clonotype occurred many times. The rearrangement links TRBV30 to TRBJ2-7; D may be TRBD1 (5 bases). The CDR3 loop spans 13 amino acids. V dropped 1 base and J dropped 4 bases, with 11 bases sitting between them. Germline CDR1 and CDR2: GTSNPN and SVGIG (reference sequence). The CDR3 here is CAWSGGREYEQYF. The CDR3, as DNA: TGTGCCTGGAGTGGGGGCAGGGAATACGAGCAGTACTTC.

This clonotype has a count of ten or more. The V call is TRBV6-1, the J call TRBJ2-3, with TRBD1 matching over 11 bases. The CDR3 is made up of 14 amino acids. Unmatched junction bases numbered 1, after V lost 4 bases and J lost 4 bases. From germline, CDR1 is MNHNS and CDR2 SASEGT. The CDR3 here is CASSGTGGPDTQYF. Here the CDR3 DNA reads TGTGCCAGCAGTGGGACAGGGGGCCCAGATACGCAGTATTTT.

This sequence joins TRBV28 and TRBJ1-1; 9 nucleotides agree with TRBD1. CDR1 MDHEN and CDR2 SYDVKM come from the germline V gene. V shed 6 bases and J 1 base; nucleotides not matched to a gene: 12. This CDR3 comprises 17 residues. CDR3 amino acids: CASSQGQGKAWNTEAFF. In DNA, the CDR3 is TGTGCCAGCAGCCAAGGACAGGGGAAGGCGTGGAACACTGAAGCTTTCTTT. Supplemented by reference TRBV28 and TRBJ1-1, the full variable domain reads DVKVTQSSRYLVKRTGEKVFLECVQDMDHENMFWYRQDPGLGLRLIYFSYDVKMKEKGDIPEGYSVSREKKERFSLILESASTNQTSMYLCASSQGQGKAWNTEAFFGQGTRLTVV.

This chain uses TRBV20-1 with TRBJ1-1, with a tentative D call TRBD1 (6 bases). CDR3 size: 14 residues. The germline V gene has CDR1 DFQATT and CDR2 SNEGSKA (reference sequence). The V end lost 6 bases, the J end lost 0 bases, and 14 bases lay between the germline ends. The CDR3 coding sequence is TGCAGTGCAGCCCCGGGACACTTGAACACTGAAGCTTTCTTT. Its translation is CSAAPGHLNTEAFF.

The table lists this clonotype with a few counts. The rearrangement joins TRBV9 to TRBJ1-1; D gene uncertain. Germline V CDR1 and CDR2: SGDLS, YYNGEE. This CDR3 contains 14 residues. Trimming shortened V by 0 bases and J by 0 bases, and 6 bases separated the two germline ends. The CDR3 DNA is TGTGCCAGCAGCGTAGCCAGGTTGAACACTGAAGCTTTCTTT. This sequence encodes CASSVARLNTEAFF.

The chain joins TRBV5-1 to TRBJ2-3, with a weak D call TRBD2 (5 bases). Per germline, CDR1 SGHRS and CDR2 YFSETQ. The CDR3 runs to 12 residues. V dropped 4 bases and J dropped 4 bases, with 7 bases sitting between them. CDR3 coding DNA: TGCGCCAGCAGCCGTAGCGCAGATACGCAGTATTTT. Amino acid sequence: CASSRSADTQYF.

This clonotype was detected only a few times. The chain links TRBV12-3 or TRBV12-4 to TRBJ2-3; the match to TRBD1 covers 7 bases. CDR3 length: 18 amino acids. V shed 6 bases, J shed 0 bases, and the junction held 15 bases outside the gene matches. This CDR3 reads CASRKRGPLPRSTDTQYF. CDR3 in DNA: TGTGCCAGCAGAAAAAGGGGGCCTCTCCCGCGGAGCACAGATACGCAGTATTTT.

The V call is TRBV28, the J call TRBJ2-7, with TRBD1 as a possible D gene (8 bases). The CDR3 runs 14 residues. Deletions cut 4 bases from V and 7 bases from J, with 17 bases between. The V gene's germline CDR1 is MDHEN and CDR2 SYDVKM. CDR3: CASSSHRGGSEQYF. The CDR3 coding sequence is TGTGCCAGCAGTTCCCACAGGGGGGGCAGTGAGCAGTACTTC. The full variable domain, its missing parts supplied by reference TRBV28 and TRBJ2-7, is DVKVTQSSRYLVKRTGEKVFLECVQDMDHENMFWYRQDPGLGLRLIYFSYDVKMKEKGDIPEGYSVSREKKERFSLILESASTNQTSMYLCASSSHRGGSEQYFGPGTRLTVT.

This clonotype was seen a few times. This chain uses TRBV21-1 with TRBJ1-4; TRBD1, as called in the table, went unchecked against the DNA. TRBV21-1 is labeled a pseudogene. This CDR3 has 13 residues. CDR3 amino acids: CAGPQGLREKLFF. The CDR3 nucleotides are TGTGCCGGCCCACAGGGGTTGAGGGAAAAACTGTTTTTT.

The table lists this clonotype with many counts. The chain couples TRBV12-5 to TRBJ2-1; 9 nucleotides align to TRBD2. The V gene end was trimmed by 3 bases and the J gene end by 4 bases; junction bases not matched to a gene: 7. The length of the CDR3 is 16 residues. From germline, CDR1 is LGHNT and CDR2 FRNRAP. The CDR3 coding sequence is TGTGCTAGTGGTTTCTCGACTAGCGGCCTTTACAATGAGCAGTTCTTC. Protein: CASGFSTSGLYNEQFF.